A single sample is the source of the 6 T cell receptor beta chains below, sequenced in a study of blood T cell repertoires in COVID-19. Data came from immunoSEQ multiplex PCR; TCRdb stores just in-frame clones and leaves some out. The sample consists of over 65,000 clones, approximately 90% of them appearing once. Sequences were obtained from peripheral blood. The receptors derive from an older woman with acute or convalescent COVID-19.

The CDR3 sequence is CASSEFFQGGWNSPLHF. The DNA of the CDR3 is TGTGCCAGCAGTGAATTTTTTCAGGGAGGATGGAATTCACCCCTCCACTTT. The chain uses TRBV6-1 and TRBJ1-6, with D possibly matching TRBD1 (5 bases). The CDR3 is 17 amino acids. The V end lost 2 bases, the J end lost 7 bases, and 18 bases lay between the germline ends. The germline V gene has CDR1 MNHNS and CDR2 SASEGT.

The gene calls are TRBV18 and TRBJ2-2, with a possible D match to TRBD1 (7 bases). CDR1 is KGHSH and CDR2 is LQKENI in the germline V gene. The CDR3 covers 15 residues. V lost 3 bases and J 5 bases, leaving 13 bases between the germline ends. As DNA, the CDR3 is TGTGCCAGCTCACCTGCAGGGGGGAATACCGGGGAGCTGTTTTTT. This codes for CASSPAGGNTGELFF.

The genes are TRBV28 and TRBJ1-1; a possible D gene is TRBD1 (5 bases). The CDR3 extends over 16 amino acids. The ends were cut back, 4 bases at V and 4 bases at J, with 19 bases in the middle. Germline CDR1 reads MDHEN; CDR2 reads SYDVKM. CDR3 residues: CASSSSHFRGGTEAFF. CDR3 in DNA: TGTGCCAGCAGTTCTAGCCACTTCCGGGGGGGCACTGAAGCTTTCTTT.

This clone has just a few counts. The chain employs TRBV7-2 and TRBJ1-2; D is uncertain. CDR3 length equals 14 residues. V was trimmed by 2 bases and J by 0 bases, leaving 7 bases between them. Per germline, CDR1 SGHTA and CDR2 FQGNSA. DNA for the CDR3: TGTGCCAGCAGCTTAACAGCAGCTAACTATGGCTACACCTTC. It specifies CASSLTAANYGYTF.

The rearrangement links TRBV5-1 to TRBJ2-3; 8 bases line up with TRBD2. Germline CDR1 SGHRS, CDR2 YFSETQ. V gave up 4 bases and J gave up 1 base; unmatched junction bases: 8. The CDR3 extends over 16 amino acids. CDR3 protein: CASSTREGGGTDTQYF. The CDR3, as DNA: TGCGCCAGCAGCACCCGGGAGGGGGGCGGCACAGATACGCAGTATTTT. The variable domain in full, completed from reference TRBV5-1 and TRBJ2-3, reads KAGVTQTPRYLIKTRGQQVTLSCSPISGHRSVSWYQQTPGQGLQFLFEYFSETQRNKGNFPGRFSGRQFSNSRSEMNVSTLELGDSALYLCASSTREGGGTDTQYFGPGTRLTVL.

This chain links TRBV7-2 with TRBJ2-1; unclear D gene. CDR3 length: 13 residues. Germline V gene data show CDR1 as SGHTA and CDR2 as FQGNSA. V was shortened by 6 bases and J by 6 bases, with 12 bases between the two germline ends. The CDR3 loop reads CASSRFGPNEQFF. The DNA of the CDR3 is TGTGCCAGCAGTCGGTTTGGGCCCAATGAGCAGTTCTTC. The full variable domain, rest sourced from reference TRBV7-2 and TRBJ2-1, is GAGVSQSPSNKVTEKGKDVELRCDPISGHTALYWYRQSLGQGLEFLIYFQGNSAPDKSGLPSDRFSAERTGGSVSTLTIQRTQQEDSAVYLCASSRFGPNEQFFGPGTRLTVL.